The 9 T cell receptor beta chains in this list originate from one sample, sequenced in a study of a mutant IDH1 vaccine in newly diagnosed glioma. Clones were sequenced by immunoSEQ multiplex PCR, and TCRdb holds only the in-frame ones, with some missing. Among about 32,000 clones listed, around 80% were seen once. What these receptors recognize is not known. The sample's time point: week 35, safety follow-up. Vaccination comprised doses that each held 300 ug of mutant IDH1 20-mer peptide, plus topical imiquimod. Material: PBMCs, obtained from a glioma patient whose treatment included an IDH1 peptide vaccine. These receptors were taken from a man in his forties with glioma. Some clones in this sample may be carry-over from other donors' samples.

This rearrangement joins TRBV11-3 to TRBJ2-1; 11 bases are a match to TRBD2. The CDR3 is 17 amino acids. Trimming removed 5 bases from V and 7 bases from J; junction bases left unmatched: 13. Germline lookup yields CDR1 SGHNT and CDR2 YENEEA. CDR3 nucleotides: TGTGCCAGCAGCCAACATACTTCCGGGACTAGCGGTAATGAGCAGTTCTTC. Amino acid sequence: CASSQHTSGTSGNEQFF.

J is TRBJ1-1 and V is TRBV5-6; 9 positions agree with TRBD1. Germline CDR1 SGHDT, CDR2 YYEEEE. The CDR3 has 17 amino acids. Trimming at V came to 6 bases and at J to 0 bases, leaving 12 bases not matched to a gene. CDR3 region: CASTLTGTGILNTEAFF. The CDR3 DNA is TGTGCCAGCACCTTAACCGGGACAGGGATATTGAACACTGAAGCTTTCTTT.

CDR3 coding DNA: TGCAGCGTTTCTGAGGGTAATGAAAAACTGTTTTTT. Its translation is CSVSEGNEKLFF. V gene TRBV29-1 combines with J gene TRBJ1-4; D is unclear. This CDR3 spans 12 amino acids. V was pared by 5 bases and J by 4 bases, with 8 bases between. CDR1 is SQVTM and CDR2 is ANQGSEA in the germline V gene. The variable domain in full, with the rest retrieved from reference TRBV29-1 and TRBJ1-4, is SAVISQKPSRDICQRGTSLTIQCQVDSQVTMMFWYRQQPGQSLTLIATANQGSEATYESGFVIDKFPISRPNLTFSTLTVSNMSPEDSSIYLCSVSEGNEKLFFGSGTQLSVL.

The CDR3 bases are TGCGCCAGCAGCCAGGGGGGCACTGAAGCTTTCTTT. It codes for CASSQGGTEAFF. The rearrangement joins TRBV5-1 to TRBJ1-1; 7 bases are shared with TRBD1. With 4 bases clipped from V and 4 bases from J, the junction kept 1 base outside the gene matches. This CDR3 has 12 amino acids. Germline lookup yields CDR1 SGHRS and CDR2 YFSETQ.

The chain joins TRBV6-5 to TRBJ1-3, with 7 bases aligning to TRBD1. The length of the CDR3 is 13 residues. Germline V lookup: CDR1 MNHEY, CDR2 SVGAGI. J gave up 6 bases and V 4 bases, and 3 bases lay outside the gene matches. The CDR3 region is CASSSGQLNTIYF. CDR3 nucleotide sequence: TGTGCCAGCAGTTCGGGACAGTTAAACACCATATATTTT.

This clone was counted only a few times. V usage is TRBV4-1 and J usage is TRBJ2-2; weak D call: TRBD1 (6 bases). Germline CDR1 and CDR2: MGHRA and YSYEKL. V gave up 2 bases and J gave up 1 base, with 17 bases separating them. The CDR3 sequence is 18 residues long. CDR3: CASSQITPGTLNTGELFF. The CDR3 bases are TGCGCCAGCAGCCAAATTACCCCCGGGACACTGAACACCGGGGAGCTGTTTTTT.

CDR3 sequence (DNA): TGTGCCAGTACCAATGGACCAGGGGGTGAGCAGTTCTTC. It specifies CASTNGPGGEQFF. The rearrangement links TRBV19 to TRBJ2-1; 7 bases fit TRBD1. Germline V lookup: CDR1 LNHDA, CDR2 SQIVND (reference sequence). Unmatched junction bases numbered 9, after V lost 7 bases and J lost 9 bases. The CDR3 has 13 residues.

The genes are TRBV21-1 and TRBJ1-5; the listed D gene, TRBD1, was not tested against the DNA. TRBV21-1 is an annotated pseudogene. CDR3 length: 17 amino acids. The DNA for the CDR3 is TGTGCCAGCAGCGCAACTCGACAGGGGGCCTTCAATCAGCCCCAGCATTTT. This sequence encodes CASSATRQGAFNQPQHF.

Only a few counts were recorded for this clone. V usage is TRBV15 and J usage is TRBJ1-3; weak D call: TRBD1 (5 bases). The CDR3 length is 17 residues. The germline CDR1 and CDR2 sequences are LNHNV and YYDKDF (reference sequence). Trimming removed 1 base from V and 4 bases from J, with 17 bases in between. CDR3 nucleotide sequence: TGTGCCACCAGCAGAGCGACGGGGCCTGCGGGAGGAAACACCATATATTTT. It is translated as CATSRATGPAGGNTIYF.